This is a list of T cell receptor beta chains from one sample in a study of spatial heterogeneity in lung cancer. TCRdb reanalysed the 5' RACE reads using MiXCR and keeps one entry per CDR3 protein. The table lists around 120,000 distinct CDR3 sequences, 9% to 15% of them singletons. The starting material was PBMCs, obtained at follow-up. These TCRs come from a male donor with early-stage non-small cell lung cancer. Both conserved end residues are part of each CDR3. D genes are given only for firm matches. Not every row has a clone size; where given, it reads once, few, many or a size class.

D gene | J gene | V gene | clone size | CDR3 DNA | CDR3 protein
NA | TRBJ1-1 | TRBV10-3 | many | TGTGCCATCAGTAACACCCGGGAGGGGGCTGAAGCTTTCTTT | CAISNTREGAEAFF
TRBD1 | TRBJ1-2 | TRBV20-1 | many | TGCAGTGCTAGGGCCGGGACAGCGGGGTATGGCTACACCTTC | CSARAGTAGYGYTF
NA | TRBJ2-7 | TRBV5-1 | NA | TGCGCCAGCAGCAAGGACGGAACGTACGCGCAGTACTTC | CASSKDGTYAQYF
NA | TRBJ2-7 | TRBV20-1 | many | TGCAGTGCTAGAGATCAAGGCGGGGCCAGATACTACGAGCAGTACTTC | CSARDQGGARYYEQYF
NA | TRBJ1-5 | TRBV7-2 | NA | TGTGCCAGCAGCTTAGACGGAGTATATCAGCCCCAGCATTTT | CASSLDGVYQPQHF
NA | TRBJ2-4 | TRBV5-5 | few | TGTGCCAGCCGGGACATCCAAGCCAAAAACATTCAGTACTTC | CASRDIQAKNIQYF
NA | TRBJ1-1 | TRBV20-1 | NA | TGCAGTGCTAAAGACAGCATGAACACTGAAGCTTTCTTT | CSAKDSMNTEAFF
NA | TRBJ1-2 | TRBV6-5 | NA | TGTGCCAGCAGCTCTTCGGGTGGTACGAACTATGGCTACACCTTC | CASSSSGGTNYGYTF
NA | TRBJ1-2 | TRBV5-6 | NA | TGTGCCAGCAGCACCTTACAGGGACTCTATGGCTACACCTTC | CASSTLQGLYGYTF
TRBD2 | TRBJ2-5 | TRBV7-8 | many | TGTGCCAGCAGGAGGGCCCTGGCTAGCGGGAAAGGTTTTGAGACCCAGTACTTC | CASRRALASGKGFETQYF
TRBD1 | TRBJ1-1 | TRBV29-1 | many | TGCAGCGTTGTGTTCGGGACAGACAACACTGAAGCTTTCTTT | CSVVFGTDNTEAFF
TRBD1 | TRBJ2-2 | TRBV15 | NA | TGTGCCACCAGCGGCCGACAGGGGTGGACCGGGGAGCTGTTTTTT | CATSGRQGWTGELFF
NA | TRBJ2-7 | TRBV7-2 | few | TGTGCCAGCAGCCATGAGGACTTTATCGGACGCCCTACCTACGAGCAGTACTTC | CASSHEDFIGRPTYEQYF
NA | TRBJ2-7 | TRBV20-1 | few | TGCAGTGCCCTAGCATGGGACTTCGCCTACGAGCAGTACTTC | CSALAWDFAYEQYF
NA | TRBJ1-1 | TRBV7-2 | few | TGTGCCAGCAGCCCATTTGACAGGCTCACTGAAGCTTTCTTT | CASSPFDRLTEAFF
NA | TRBJ1-5 | TRBV3-1 | NA | TGTGCCAGCAGCCAAGATTGGAAGAATCAGCCCCAGCATTTT | CASSQDWKNQPQHF
TRBD1 | TRBJ1-2 | TRBV11-2 | many | TGTGCCAGCAGCGCCAGGGGGCGCGGCTATGGCTACACCTTC | CASSARGRGYGYTF
NA | TRBJ1-3 | TRBV5-4 | many | TGTGCCAGCAGCTTGGTCGGCAGGGGCGCGGGTGGAAACACCATATATTTT | CASSLVGRGAGGNTIYF
NA | TRBJ2-2 | TRBV9 | medium-sized | TGTGCCAGCAGCGTAGGCGGGTGGAACACCGGGGAGCTGTTTTTT | CASSVGGWNTGELFF
TRBD1 | TRBJ2-7 | TRBV7-2 | NA | TGTGCCAGCACCAACTGGGGGCTGGGGACAGGGTCCTACGAGCAGTACTTC | CASTNWGLGTGSYEQYF
NA | TRBJ1-1 | TRBV27 | many | TGTGCCAGCAGATCGACAGGAACTGAAGCTTTCTTT | CASRSTGTEAFF
TRBD1 | TRBJ1-5 | TRBV6-6 | few | TGTGCCACCACCTCTCGCCTGGGACAGCCGAATCAGCCCCAGCATTTT | CATTSRLGQPNQPQHF
NA | TRBJ1-1 | TRBV11-2 | few | TGTGCCAGCAGCCCGCTGGGGCGTATGAACACTGAAGCTTTCTTT | CASSPLGRMNTEAFF
TRBD2 | TRBJ2-5 | TRBV20-1 | few | TGCAGTGCTAGAGATCAGTTTCGAAGTAGCGGGGTTCGCAGGACCCAGTACTTC | CSARDQFRSSGVRRTQYF
NA | TRBJ2-3 | TRBV2 | NA | TGTGCCAGCACAGATAGCGGCACTAGCACAGATACGCAGTATTTT | CASTDSGTSTDTQYF
NA | TRBJ1-1 | TRBV12-3/TRBV12-4 | few | TGTGCCAGCAGTGGCGGTTCCCGGGCTGAAGCTTTCTTT | CASSGGSRAEAFF
TRBD1 | TRBJ1-6 | TRBV6-5 | few | TGTGCCAGCAGTTCCGGACAGGGCAATTCACCCCTCCACTTT | CASSSGQGNSPLHF
NA | TRBJ2-4 | TRBV7-2 | NA | TGTGCCAGCAGCTTAGACCCGGGACAAGCATACATTCAGTACTTC | CASSLDPGQAYIQYF
TRBD1 | TRBJ2-5 | TRBV6-5 | many | TGTGCCAGCAGTTACTCCCCTTGGACAGGCGAGACCCAGTACTTC | CASSYSPWTGETQYF
TRBD1 | TRBJ2-1 | TRBV24-1 | NA | TGTGCCACCAGTGAGCTGACAGGGGGCTCGTACAATGAGCAGTTCTTC | CATSELTGGSYNEQFF
NA | TRBJ2-1 | TRBV29-1 | many | TGCAGCGTTGAAAACCCACGCAGTTTCAATGAGCAGTTCTTC | CSVENPRSFNEQFF
NA | TRBJ1-5 | TRBV20-1 | many | TGCAGTGCTACACAGGGCCAGAAACAGCCCCAGCATTTT | CSATQGQKQPQHF
NA | TRBJ2-7 | TRBV6-2/TRBV6-3 | NA | TGTGCCAGCAGTTACAAGCTACAGGCCTACGAGCAGTACTTC | CASSYKLQAYEQYF
NA | TRBJ1-1 | TRBV4-1 | many | TGCGCCAGCAGCCAAGCAGGTTACACTGAAGCTTTCTTT | CASSQAGYTEAFF
TRBD1 | TRBJ1-5 | TRBV12-3/TRBV12-4 | NA | TGTGCCAGCAGTCCCCGGGACAGTGATAGCAATCAGCCCCAGCATTTT | CASSPRDSDSNQPQHF
TRBD2 | TRBJ2-7 | TRBV7-9 | few | TGTGCCAGCAGCTTATCGGGGGGTACCTACGAGCAGTACTTC | CASSLSGGTYEQYF
TRBD1 | TRBJ2-7 | TRBV11-2 | few | TGTGCCAGCAGCTTGGGAACAGGGGGCCTCATCCCCTACGAGCAGTACTTC | CASSLGTGGLIPYEQYF
NA | TRBJ2-3 | TRBV30 | NA | TGTGCCTGGAGTCTTGACAGAACTAGCACAGATACGCAGTATTTT | CAWSLDRTSTDTQYF
NA | TRBJ2-7 | TRBV29-1 | NA | TGCAGCGTTGATTCCTCCTACGAGCAGTACTTC | CSVDSSYEQYF
NA | TRBJ2-4 | TRBV28 | few | TGTGCCAGCAGAGGCCCCAGCTTAGCCAAAAACATTCAGTACTTC | CASRGPSLAKNIQYF
TRBD2 | TRBJ2-7 | TRBV4-1 | NA | TGCGCCAGCAGCCAAGCGGGAGGGCTAGCGGTGTCCTACGAGCAGTACTTC | CASSQAGGLAVSYEQYF
NA | TRBJ2-7 | TRBV6-5 | many | TGTGCCAGCAGCCCGGGACCGACGATTTACGAGCAGTACTTC | CASSPGPTIYEQYF
NA | TRBJ1-1 | TRBV20-1 | many | TGCAGTGCTGTTACAGGCGCCTCGAACACTGAAGCTTTCTTT | CSAVTGASNTEAFF
TRBD1 | TRBJ1-2 | TRBV29-1 | many | TGCAGCGTTCCGGACAGGGGAAAGAATGGCTACACCTTC | CSVPDRGKNGYTF
NA | TRBJ1-2 | TRBV19 | NA | TGTGCCAGTAGTATCCCTCCGGACAGCTATTCTAACTATGGCTACACCTTC | CASSIPPDSYSNYGYTF